Below, 10 T cell receptor beta chains from the same sample are listed, as sequenced in a study of cytomegalovirus exposure and HLA in healthy donors. PCR involved 60 Vbeta and 13 Jbeta primers. Sequencing used immunoSEQ multiplex PCR; TCRdb keeps in-frame clones, though not all of them. The repertoire holds 150,000 to 200,000 clones, with 70% to 80% as singletons. Source material: PBMCs. The source is a young man in good health and CMV-seronegative.

This clone was counted once. The rearrangement uses TRBV30 and TRBJ1-1, with D maybe TRBD1 (6 bases). V was shortened by 4 bases and J by 1 base, with 13 bases between the two germline ends. CDR3 length: 14 amino acids. Per the germline V gene, CDR1 is GTSNPN and CDR2 is SVGIG (reference sequence). CDR3 nucleotide sequence: TGTGCCTGGACCAGGGGATGGTCGAACACTGAAGCTTTCTTT. Encoded protein: CAWTRGWSNTEAFF.

V and J are TRBV30 and TRBJ2-7, with D possibly matching TRBD2 (7 bases). Germline CDR1 and CDR2: GTSNPN and SVGIG (reference sequence). The CDR3 length is 13 residues. The germline V and J ends were trimmed by 8 bases and 0 bases, with 14 bases remaining between them. CDR3 in amino acids: CAGKGGGSYEQYF. The CDR3 nucleotides are TGTGCCGGAAAGGGAGGGGGCTCCTACGAGCAGTACTTC.

This clone was observed a single time. J is TRBJ2-7 and V is TRBV5-1; 8 positions agree with TRBD1. Germline V CDR1 and CDR2: SGHRS, YFSETQ. The CDR3 spans 15 residues. V lost 1 base, J lost 3 bases, and 6 bases stayed unmatched. In DNA, the CDR3 is TGCGCCAGCAGCTTGAGACAGGGGCTCCACTACGAGCAGTACTTC. Amino acid sequence: CASSLRQGLHYEQYF.

The CDR3 DNA is TGTGCCTGGAGTAATTTGGCAGGGTATAATTCACCCCTCCACTTT. Its protein is CAWSNLAGYNSPLHF. The V call is TRBV30, the J call TRBJ1-6; weak D call: TRBD1 (5 bases). Germline loops: CDR1 GTSNPN, CDR2 SVGIG (reference sequence). The CDR3 has 15 residues. Trimming took 2 bases from V and 4 from J, leaving 12 bases between them. The full variable domain, in which reference TRBV30 and TRBJ1-6 provide the parts outside the CDR3, is SQTIHQWPATLVQPVGSPLSLECTVEGTSNPNLYWYRQAAGRGLQLLFYSVGIGQISSEVPQNLSASRPQDRQFILSSKKLLLSDSGFYLCAWSNLAGYNSPLHFGNGTRLTVT.

This clone was found a few times. CDR3 protein: CASSLAGGDGYTF. CDR3 nucleotide sequence: TGTGCCAGCAGCTTGGCGGGGGGAGATGGCTACACCTTC. The J gene is TRBJ1-2, the V gene TRBV5-6; TRBD1 is a possible D gene (5 bases). The CDR3 covers 13 residues. The germline V gene encodes CDR1 SGHDT and CDR2 YYEEEE. V lost 0 bases, J lost 6 bases, and 9 bases lay in between.

This clone was found once. This chain uses TRBV15 with TRBJ1-3; TRBD1 is a possible D gene (5 bases). The germline gives CDR1 LNHNV, CDR2 YYDKDF (reference sequence). Trimming stripped 1 base from V and 0 bases from J, with 10 bases between. This CDR3 comprises 16 residues. In DNA form, the CDR3 reads TGTGCCACCAGCAGAGGGACAAAGAGCTCTGGAAACACCATATATTTT. As protein: CATSRGTKSSGNTIYF.

The genes are TRBV11-2 and TRBJ1-5; 7 nucleotides agree with TRBD1. The V gene end was trimmed by 5 bases and the J gene end by 6 bases; junction bases not matched to a gene: 10. The CDR3 extends over 15 amino acids. Germline V gives CDR1 SGHAT, CDR2 FQNNGV. The CDR3 bases are TGTGCCAGCAGCCGAGGACAGGCGGAGCGTCAGCCCCAGCATTTT. The encoded protein is CASSRGQAERQPQHF.

This clone was observed a single time. This chain joins TRBV27 and TRBJ1-2; TRBD1 aligns across 9 bases. This CDR3 is 15 amino acids long. Trimming removed 5 bases from V and 7 bases from J; junction bases left unmatched: 11. CDR1 MNHEY and CDR2 SMNVEV come from the germline V gene (reference sequence). The CDR3 DNA reads as TGTGCCAGCAGTCTTACGGGACAGGGTTCATTTGGCTACACCTTC. Translating it yields CASSLTGQGSFGYTF.

This chain connects TRBV14 to TRBJ2-3, with 10 bases that match TRBD2. This CDR3 region has 14 residues. With V trimmed by 6 bases and J by 4 bases, 4 bases remained unmatched. Germline CDR1 and CDR2: SGHDN and FVKESK. The CDR3 sequence is CASRAGGGPDTQYF. CDR3 coding DNA: TGTGCCAGCAGAGCGGGAGGGGGGCCAGATACGCAGTATTTT.

The chain links TRBV7-2 to TRBJ2-1; 9 positions match TRBD2. CDR3 size: 16 residues. V lost 0 bases and J lost 9; bases outside the gene matches: 9. CDR1 is SGHTA, CDR2 FQGNSA, per germline. CDR3 region: CASSLALAGGPGEQFF. In DNA, the CDR3 is TGTGCCAGCAGCTTAGCACTGGCGGGAGGGCCTGGTGAGCAGTTCTTC.